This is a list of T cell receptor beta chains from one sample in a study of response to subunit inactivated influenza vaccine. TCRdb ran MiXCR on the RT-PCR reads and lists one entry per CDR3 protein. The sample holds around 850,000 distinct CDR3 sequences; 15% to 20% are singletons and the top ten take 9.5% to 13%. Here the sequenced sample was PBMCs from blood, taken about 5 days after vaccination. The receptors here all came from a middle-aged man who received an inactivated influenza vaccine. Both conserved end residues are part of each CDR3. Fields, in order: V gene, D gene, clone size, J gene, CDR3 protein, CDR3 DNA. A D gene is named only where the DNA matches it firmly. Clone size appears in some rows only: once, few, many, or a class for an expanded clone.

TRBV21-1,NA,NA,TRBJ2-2,CASSKVRTDREAGELFF,TGTGCCAGCAGCAAAGTCCGGACGGACAGGGAGGCCGGGGAGCTGTTTTTT
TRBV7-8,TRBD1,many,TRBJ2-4,CASSGTGFGNIQYF,TGTGCCAGCAGCGGGACAGGCTTCGGTAACATTCAGTACTTC
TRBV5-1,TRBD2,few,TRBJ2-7,CASSHPGGADEQYF,TGCGCCAGCAGCCATCCGGGGGGGGCCGACGAGCAGTACTTC
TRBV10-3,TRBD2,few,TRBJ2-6,CAITMGLAVGANVLTF,TGTGCCATCACTATGGGACTAGCGGTTGGGGCCAACGTCCTGACTTTC
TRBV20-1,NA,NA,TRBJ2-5,CSARAPGQPQETQYF,TGCAGTGCCCGGGCCCCGGGACAACCCCAAGAGACCCAGTACTTC
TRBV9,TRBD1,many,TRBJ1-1,CASSPRTGLNTEAFF,TGTGCCAGCAGCCCAAGGACAGGGCTGAACACTGAAGCTTTCTTT
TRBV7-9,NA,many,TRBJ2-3,CASSLAGNTDTQYF,TGTGCCAGCAGCTTGGCAGGAAACACAGATACGCAGTATTTT
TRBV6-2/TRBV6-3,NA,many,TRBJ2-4,CASSYSNIQYF,TGTGCCAGCAGTTACTCGAACATTCAGTACTTC
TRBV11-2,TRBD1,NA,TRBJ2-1,CASSSGTVGNEQFF,TGTGCCAGCAGCTCCGGGACAGTTGGGAATGAGCAGTTCTTC
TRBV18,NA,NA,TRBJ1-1,CASSPRANTEAFF,TGTGCCAGCTCACCACGTGCGAACACTGAAGCTTTCTTT
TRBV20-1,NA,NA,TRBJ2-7,CSARSDRHLSTEQYF,TGCAGTGCTAGATCGGACCGCCACCTCTCTACGGAGCAGTACTTC
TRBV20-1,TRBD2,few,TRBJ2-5,CSANQGTSGSSETQYF,TGCAGTGCTAATCAGGGGACTAGCGGGAGTAGTGAGACCCAGTACTTC
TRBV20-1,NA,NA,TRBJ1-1,CSARVGEGAFF,TGCAGTGCTAGAGTGGGGGAAGGAGCTTTCTTT
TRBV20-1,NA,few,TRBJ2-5,CSARDPGVQETQYF,TGCAGTGCTAGAGATCCGGGCGTACAAGAGACCCAGTACTTC
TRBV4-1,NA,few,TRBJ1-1,CASSLRAGLYEAFF,TGCGCCAGCAGCCTGCGGGCAGGGTTGTATGAAGCTTTCTTT
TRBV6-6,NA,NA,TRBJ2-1,CASSYSDPNEQFF,TGTGCCAGCAGTTACTCGGACCCCAATGAGCAGTTCTTC
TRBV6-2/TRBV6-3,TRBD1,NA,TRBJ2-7,CASCDRGLYEQYF,TGTGCCAGCTGTGACAGGGGGCTCTACGAGCAGTACTTC
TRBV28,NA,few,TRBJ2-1,CASTTVGGWDEQFF,TGTGCCAGCACCACCGTCGGGGGATGGGATGAGCAGTTCTTC
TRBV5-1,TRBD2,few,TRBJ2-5,CASSARLAVRGGTQYF,TGCGCCAGCAGCGCAAGACTAGCGGTGAGGGGGGGGACCCAGTACTTC
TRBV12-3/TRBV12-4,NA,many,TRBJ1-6,CASSLKGPYNSPLHF,TGTGCCAGCAGTTTGAAAGGGCCCTATAATTCACCCCTCCACTTT
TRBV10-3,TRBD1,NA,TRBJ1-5,CAISDSGTGNNQPQHF,TGTGCCATCAGTGATTCCGGGACAGGGAACAATCAGCCCCAGCATTTT
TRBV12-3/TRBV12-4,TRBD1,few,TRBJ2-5,CASSPLTGEYRETQYF,TGTGCCAGCAGTCCCCTGACAGGGGAGTATCGAGAGACCCAGTACTTC
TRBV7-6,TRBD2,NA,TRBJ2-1,CASSLVASGGSHNEQFF,TGTGCCAGCAGCTTAGTGGCTAGCGGGGGTTCCCACAATGAGCAGTTCTTC
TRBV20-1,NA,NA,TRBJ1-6,CSARSDGGLGTLHF,TGCAGTGCTAGGAGTGACGGAGGCCTGGGAACCCTCCACTTT
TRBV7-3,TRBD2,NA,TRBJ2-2,CASSLDPGTSGSTGELFF,TGTGCCAGCAGCCTAGACCCCGGGACTAGCGGATCCACCGGGGAGCTGTTTTTT
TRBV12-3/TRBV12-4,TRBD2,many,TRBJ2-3,CASRGLAAKTDTQYF,TGTGCCAGCAGGGGACTAGCGGCTAAGACAGATACGCAGTATTTT
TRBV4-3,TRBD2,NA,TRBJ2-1,CASSQTAGDYEQFF,TGCGCCAGCAGCCAAACAGCGGGAGACTATGAGCAGTTCTTC
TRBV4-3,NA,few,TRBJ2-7,CASSQDVRQATF,TGCGCCAGCAGCCAAGATGTAAGACAGGCGACCTTC
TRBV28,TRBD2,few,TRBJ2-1,CASWQRLAEYNEQFF,TGTGCCAGCTGGCAGCGGCTAGCGGAGTACAATGAGCAGTTCTTC
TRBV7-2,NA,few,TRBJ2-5,CASSLLSPSTQETQYF,TGTGCCAGCAGCTTACTGTCACCGAGTACCCAAGAGACCCAGTACTTC
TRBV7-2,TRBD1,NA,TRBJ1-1,CASSINPGGMNTEAFF,TGTGCCAGCAGCATAAATCCAGGGGGGATGAACACTGAAGCTTTCTTT
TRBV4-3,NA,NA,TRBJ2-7,CASSQDYGAYYEQYF,TGCGCCAGCAGCCAAGATTATGGGGCGTACTACGAGCAGTACTTC
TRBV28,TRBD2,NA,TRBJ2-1,CASSLLLAGGAYEQFF,TGTGCCAGCAGTTTATTACTAGCGGGAGGGGCGTATGAGCAGTTCTTC
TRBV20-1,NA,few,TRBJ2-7,CSASPRDLGGYEQYF,TGCAGTGCTAGCCCACGGGATCTCGGAGGCTACGAGCAGTACTTC
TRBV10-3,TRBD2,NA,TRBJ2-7,CAISAGLAVYEQYF,TGTGCCATCAGTGCGGGACTAGCGGTCTACGAGCAGTACTTC
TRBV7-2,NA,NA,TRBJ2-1,CASNLGSSSYNEQFF,TGTGCCAGCAATCTCGGCTCGAGCTCCTACAATGAGCAGTTCTTC
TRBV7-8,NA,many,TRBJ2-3,CASSLGYGGISTDTQYF,TGTGCCAGCAGCTTAGGTTACGGCGGGATTAGCACAGATACGCAGTATTTT
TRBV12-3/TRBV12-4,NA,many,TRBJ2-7,CASSFGDGMTYEQYF,TGTGCCAGCAGTTTTGGAGACGGGATGACCTACGAGCAGTACTTC
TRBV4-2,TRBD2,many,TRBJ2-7,CASSQDRGGGGHYEQYF,TGTGCCAGCAGCCAAGATCGGGGGGGAGGTGGGCATTACGAGCAGTACTTC
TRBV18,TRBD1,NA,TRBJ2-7,CASSLATGTGVYEQYF,TGTGCCAGCTCACTTGCCACCGGGACAGGGGTCTACGAGCAGTACTTC
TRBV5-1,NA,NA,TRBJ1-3,CASSLASGSFSGNTIYF,TGCGCCAGCAGCTTGGCCAGCGGCAGCTTCTCTGGAAACACCATATATTTT
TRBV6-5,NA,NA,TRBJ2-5,CASSSMSSWETQYF,TGTGCCAGCAGTTCCATGTCTAGTTGGGAGACCCAGTACTTC
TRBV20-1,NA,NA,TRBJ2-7,CSARMSYEQYF,TGCAGTGCTAGGATGTCCTACGAGCAGTACTTC
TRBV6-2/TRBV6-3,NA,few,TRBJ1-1,CASSMDREAFF,TGTGCCAGCAGTATGGATCGGGAAGCTTTCTTT
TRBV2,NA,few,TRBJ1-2,CASRRAGNGYTF,TGTGCCAGCAGGAGGGCAGGGAATGGCTACACCTTC
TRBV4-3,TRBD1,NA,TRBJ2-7,CASSQKTGIPYEQYF,TGCGCCAGCAGCCAGAAGACAGGGATACCCTACGAGCAGTACTTC
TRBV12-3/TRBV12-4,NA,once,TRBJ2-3,CASSPPQGFTDTQYF,TGTGCCAGCAGTCCACCGCAGGGGTTCACAGATACGCAGTATTTT